Each of the 5 T cell receptor beta chains below was sequenced from the same sample in a study of Graves' ophthalmopathy and Graves' hyperthyroidism. RNA transcripts provided the template for amplifying TCR beta CDR3 regions. HTBI primers served in a first-round RT-PCR, which a second-round multiplex PCR followed. TCRdb re-called the multiplex PCR reads through MiXCR, storing one row per CDR3 protein. The table lists around 340,000 distinct CDR3 sequences, roughly a sixth of them singletons. Source material: peripheral blood. All receptors derive from an adult man with Graves' ophthalmopathy.

The chain links TRBV20-1 to TRBJ1-1; 8 bases line up with TRBD1. The trim removed 2 bases at V and 1 base at J, leaving 3 bases unmatched. CDR3 size: 14 residues. CDR1 is DFQATT, CDR2 SNEGSKA, per germline (reference sequence). CDR3 in amino acids: CSARTGTGNTEAFF. DNA of the CDR3: TGCAGTGCTAGAACCGGGACAGGGAACACTGAAGCTTTCTTT.

This clonotype occurred many times. This chain links TRBV6-5 with TRBJ1-2; D is uncertain. Germline V gives CDR1 MNHEY, CDR2 SVGAGI. There are 13 residues in the CDR3. V was cut by 0 bases and J by 8 bases, with 10 bases left in between. The CDR3 coding sequence is TGTGCCAGCAGTTACTCCGGGCCCTACGGCTACACCTTC. It codes for CASSYSGPYGYTF.

This clonotype was counted at least ten times. This chain links TRBV28 with TRBJ2-5; TRBD2 agrees at 9 bases. This CDR3 has 15 amino acids. Losses at the gene ends were 2 bases for V and 7 bases for J; bases not matched to a gene: 8. In germline, CDR1 is MDHEN, CDR2 SYDVKM. This CDR3 is CASSLTAGGPGTQYF. The CDR3 region has the DNA TGTGCCAGCAGTTTAACGGCGGGGGGGCCAGGGACCCAGTACTTC.

Only a few counts were recorded for this clonotype. This sequence joins TRBV5-1 and TRBJ2-2; 10 bases align to TRBD1. The CDR3 is 16 residues long. Germline trimming cut 1 base from V and 4 bases from J; bases unmatched to any gene: 4. The V gene's germline CDR1 is SGHRS and CDR2 YFSETQ. The CDR3 loop reads CASSLSGTGATGELFF. In nucleotides, the CDR3 is TGCGCCAGCAGCTTGTCCGGGACAGGGGCCACCGGGGAGCTGTTTTTT.

The rearrangement joins TRBV11-2 to TRBJ2-7; possible D gene TRBD2, 6 bases. Germline CDR1 is SGHAT and CDR2 is FQNNGV. The CDR3 sequence is 13 residues long. V was cut by 4 bases and J by 3 bases, with 10 bases left in between. The CDR3 is CASSWDSGYEQYF. Here the CDR3 DNA reads TGTGCCAGCAGCTGGGACTCCGGCTACGAGCAGTACTTC.